A selection of T cell receptor beta chains follows, all from one sample in a study of blood T cells in healthy people across ages. One entry per CDR3 protein results from TCRdb running MiXCR on the 5' RACE reads. The sample yields more than 750,000 distinct CDR3 sequences, about 29% seen once. The same data also went into a second study, on T cells of mothers and their children.

The sample taken for sequencing was blood. The receptors shown here come from a woman aged 40 to 50 in good health. The CDR3 runs from the conserved cysteine through the conserved F or W. D genes are given only for firm matches. Some rows mark clone size as missing; the rest say once, few, many or name a class of expanded clone.

cdr3_nt: TGCAGTGCTTTTAGGGGGACTGAAGCTTTCTTT
cdr3_aa: CSAFRGTEAFF
j_call: TRBJ1-1
v_call: TRBV20-1
d_call: -
clone_size: few

cdr3_nt: TGTGCCAGCAGTTTACTCAGGGGGCGGTCAAACATTCAGTACTTC
cdr3_aa: CASSLLRGRSNIQYF
j_call: TRBJ2-4
v_call: TRBV28
d_call: TRBD1
clone_size: -

cdr3_nt: TGTGCCACCAGCAGAGAGGTTCGGGGTGTCGATGAAAAACTGTTTTTT
cdr3_aa: CATSREVRGVDEKLFF
j_call: TRBJ1-4
v_call: TRBV15
d_call: -
clone_size: -

cdr3_nt: TGTGCCAGCAGTTCCGGGACAGCAGCAGAGACCCAGTACTTC
cdr3_aa: CASSSGTAAETQYF
j_call: TRBJ2-5
v_call: TRBV7-2
d_call: TRBD1
clone_size: few

cdr3_nt: TGCGCCAGCAGCGGTACGGGGAAGCACGAGCAGTACTTC
cdr3_aa: CASSGTGKHEQYF
j_call: TRBJ2-7
v_call: TRBV5-1
d_call: -
clone_size: -

cdr3_nt: TGTGCCAGCAGCATCCTCGCGGAGGGGGAGACCCAGTACTTC
cdr3_aa: CASSILAEGETQYF
j_call: TRBJ2-5
v_call: TRBV28
d_call: -
clone_size: many

cdr3_nt: TGCGCCAGCAGCTTGGCCAAGACGGCGGAAAGGGTGGGCTACAATGAGCAGTTCTTC
cdr3_aa: CASSLAKTAERVGYNEQFF
j_call: TRBJ2-1
v_call: TRBV5-1
d_call: -
clone_size: many

cdr3_nt: TGTGCCAGCAGCCAAAGGACAGGGGGCCAGAATTCACCCCTCCACTTT
cdr3_aa: CASSQRTGGQNSPLHF
j_call: TRBJ1-6
v_call: TRBV3-1
d_call: TRBD1
clone_size: -

cdr3_nt: TGCAGTGCGACTACAGATACGCAGTATTTT
cdr3_aa: CSATTDTQYF
j_call: TRBJ2-3
v_call: TRBV20-1
d_call: -
clone_size: many

cdr3_nt: TGTGCCAGCAGGACAGACAGGGGGCGTGTCGGGGAGCTGTTTTTT
cdr3_aa: CASRTDRGRVGELFF
j_call: TRBJ2-2
v_call: TRBV3-1
d_call: TRBD1
clone_size: -

cdr3_nt: TGTGCCAGCAGCTTAGTAGGGGGAGTTGGGACCGGGGAGCTGTTTTTT
cdr3_aa: CASSLVGGVGTGELFF
j_call: TRBJ2-2
v_call: TRBV7-2
d_call: -
clone_size: few

cdr3_nt: TGTGCCACCAGTGATTCGGCGGGGAATCCCTACGAGCAGTACTTC
cdr3_aa: CATSDSAGNPYEQYF
j_call: TRBJ2-7
v_call: TRBV24-1
d_call: -
clone_size: few

cdr3_nt: TGCGCCAGCAGCCAAGATCCATTAGCGGGGCGTCAAGGGGATACGCAGTATTTT
cdr3_aa: CASSQDPLAGRQGDTQYF
j_call: TRBJ2-3
v_call: TRBV4-1
d_call: TRBD2
clone_size: -

cdr3_nt: TGCAGCGTTGGTCGGGGGGCCTTCGGACAGATCTACGAGCAGTACTTC
cdr3_aa: CSVGRGAFGQIYEQYF
j_call: TRBJ2-7
v_call: TRBV29-1
d_call: -
clone_size: -